This record looks at one T cell receptor (beta chain) sequence and its context. In the original analysis: Researchers report that nucleated cell counts were estimated from reference gene primer amplification. Assay: immunoSEQ multiplex PCR; the TCRdb copy retains only in-frame clones and omits some. That table is the source of V, J and clone size, and D and trimming were worked out from the DNA. The sample has some 210,000 clones; about 91% are singletons. Trimming left V 5 bases short and J 0 bases short, with 17 bases between. Germline values: CDR1 LGHNT, CDR2 FRNRAP. This CDR3 is built from 17 residues. The data belong to a study of blood T cell repertoires in COVID-19. Study at large: Samples of COVID-19 (acute and convalescent) were obtained from the United States, Italy and Spain. T cells, B-cell-depleted T cells, or PBMCs provided the cDNA or gDNA that served as material.

The clonotype originates from a woman aged 40-49 years with acute or convalescent COVID-19. Sequencing was performed on peripheral blood. The chain links TRBV12-5 to TRBJ1-3; D is undetermined. The CDR3 loop is CASGPFGRANSGNTIYF. The CDR3 DNA sequence: TGTGCTAGTGGTCCGTTCGGGAGAGCCAACTCTGGAAACACCATATATTTT.